A selection of T cell receptor beta chains follows, all from one sample in a study of shared clonotypes between healthy human individuals. TCRdb's table, derived via immunoSEQ multiplex PCR, lists solely in-frame clones and lacks some. The top ten clones hold around 0.35% of a sample with 2 million to 2.5 million clones, 85% to 95% of them seen once. Input material: naive CD4+ T cells from PBMCs. These receptors were taken from a man between 18 and 35 years old in good health. Some clones in this sample may be carry-over from other donors' samples. CDR3s include the opening cysteine and the closing phenylalanine or tryptophan. The D gene is left open where the match is weak. The size of a clone is reported for some rows only, either as once, few or many, or as a class for expanded clones.

>NA|TRBV5-1|TRBD2|TRBJ2-1
CASSLEWGTSGEQFF
TGCGCCAGCAGCTTGGAGTGGGGGACTAGCGGAGAGCAGTTCTTC
>NA|TRBV28|TRBD1|TRBJ2-7
CASRPDRGRYYEQYF
TGTGCCAGCAGACCAGACAGGGGCAGATACTACGAGCAGTACTTC
>NA|TRBV5-1|NA|TRBJ2-5
CASSLGGTQETQYF
TGCGCCAGCAGCTTGGGGGGGACCCAAGAGACCCAGTACTTC
>NA|TRBV11-2|NA|TRBJ2-2
CASRRRRDRNTGELFF
TGTGCCAGCAGGCGGAGGCGGGACAGAAACACCGGGGAGCTGTTTTTT
>NA|TRBV28|TRBD1|TRBJ1-4
CASRSGGDSNEKLFF
TGTGCCAGCCGCTCCGGGGGGGACAGTAATGAAAAACTGTTTTTT
>NA|TRBV10-1|TRBD1|TRBJ2-2
CAINLGTGPDLRLNTGELFF
TGCGCCATAAACCTAGGGACAGGGCCAGACCTCAGACTGAACACCGGGGAGCTGTTTTTT
>NA|TRBV9|TRBD1|TRBJ2-5
CASSDGQGFLQYF
TGTGCCAGCAGCGACGGACAGGGGTTCCTGCAGTACTTC
>NA|TRBV5-1|TRBD2|TRBJ2-5
CASSSWTSGEETQYF
TGCGCCAGCAGCTCCTGGACTAGCGGTGAAGAGACCCAGTACTTC
>NA|TRBV5-1|TRBD2|TRBJ2-1
CASSTGTSGGNEQFF
TGCGCCAGCAGCACCGGGACTAGCGGGGGAAATGAGCAGTTCTTC
>NA|TRBV7-2|TRBD2|TRBJ2-3
CASSLGLAGADTQYF
TGTGCCAGCAGCCTAGGACTAGCGGGAGCCGATACGCAGTATTTT
>NA|TRBV28|NA|TRBJ2-3
CATNRGSGTDTQYF
TGTGCCACGAACCGGGGGTCCGGCACAGATACGCAGTATTTT
>NA|TRBV7-3|NA|TRBJ1-2
CASSPEAGANYGYTF
TGTGCCAGCAGCCCTGAGGCGGGTGCTAACTATGGCTACACCTTC
>NA|TRBV7-2|TRBD2|TRBJ2-3
CASSLVLAGVDTQYF
TGTGCCAGCAGCCTAGTCCTAGCGGGAGTGGATACGCAGTATTTT
>NA|TRBV11-2|TRBD2|TRBJ2-1
CASSLVRLAGGEQFF
TGTGCCAGCAGCTTAGTTAGGCTAGCGGGAGGGGAGCAGTTCTTC
>NA|TRBV6-5|NA|TRBJ1-5
CASSKDSINQPQHF
TGTGCCAGCAGTAAAGACAGTATCAATCAGCCCCAGCATTTT
>NA|TRBV5-4|NA|TRBJ1-2
CASSLGQGRDGYTF
TGTGCCAGCAGCTTGGGCCAGGGAAGGGATGGCTACACCTTC
>once|TRBV6-5|NA|TRBJ2-7
CASSYGRLYEQYF
TGTGCCAGCAGTTACGGGCGACTCTACGAGCAGTACTTC
>NA|TRBV7-5|NA|TRBJ1-2
CARSLERDHPKAGYTF
TGTGCCAGAAGCTTAGAGAGGGACCACCCAAAGGCTGGCTACACCTTC
>NA|TRBV5-1|TRBD1|TRBJ2-7
CASSLAQGAYEQYF
TGCGCCAGCAGCTTGGCGCAGGGGGCCTACGAGCAGTACTTC
>NA|TRBV5-1|TRBD2|TRBJ2-7
CASSGLAGSYEQYF
TGCGCCAGCTCGGGACTAGCGGGATCCTACGAGCAGTACTTC
>NA|TRBV28|NA|TRBJ1-1
CASSSYRVEGEAFF
TGTGCCAGCAGTTCCTACAGGGTCGAGGGTGAAGCTTTCTTT
>NA|TRBV28|TRBD1|TRBJ2-7
CASSFSGTGFYEQYF
TGTGCCAGCAGTTTCTCCGGGACAGGCTTCTACGAGCAGTACTTC
>NA|TRBV5-8|NA|TRBJ1-5
CASSSQEDQPQHF
TGTGCCAGCAGCTCCCAGGAGGATCAGCCCCAGCATTTT
>few|TRBV6-5|NA|TRBJ2-5
CASSYSSVGKETQYF
TGTGCCAGCAGTTACTCGTCCGTCGGCAAAGAGACCCAGTACTTC
>NA|TRBV7-3|TRBD1|TRBJ2-7
CASSIDRGYEQYF
TGTGCCAGCAGCATTGACAGGGGATACGAGCAGTACTTC
>NA|TRBV10-2|NA|TRBJ1-1
CASTKRGSPEAFF
TGCGCCAGCACGAAAAGGGGTTCCCCTGAAGCTTTCTTT
>NA|TRBV19|TRBD2|TRBJ2-4
CASSLRLAVDGRAKNIQYF
TGTGCCAGTAGTCTTAGACTAGCGGTAGACGGGAGAGCCAAAAACATTCAGTACTTC
>once|TRBV10-3|TRBD1|TRBJ2-4
CAISESRGQGAKNIQYF
TGTGCCATCAGTGAGTCGAGGGGACAGGGGGCCAAAAACATTCAGTACTTC
>NA|TRBV4-3|TRBD1|TRBJ1-1
CASSREQGTTEAFF
TGCGCCAGCAGCCGCGAACAGGGGACAACTGAAGCTTTCTTT
>NA|TRBV4-1|TRBD1|TRBJ2-7
CASSRLGTGAWGYEQYF
TGCGCCAGCAGCCGGCTCGGGACAGGGGCTTGGGGCTACGAGCAGTACTTC
>once|TRBV7-7|NA|TRBJ2-1
CASSLVPSPPGTASYNEQFF
TGTGCCAGCAGCTTAGTGCCGAGCCCCCCAGGGACGGCCTCCTACAATGAGCAGTTCTTC
>NA|TRBV7-6|TRBD2|TRBJ2-6
CASNFGGAGANVLTF
TGTGCCAGTAACTTTGGGGGGGCTGGGGCCAACGTCCTGACTTTC
>NA|TRBV5-1|TRBD2|TRBJ2-3
CASSLVGGIDTQYF
TGCGCCAGCAGCTTGGTGGGAGGGATAGATACGCAGTATTTT
>NA|TRBV9|NA|TRBJ2-3
CASSVESPDTQYF
TGTGCCAGCAGCGTAGAATCCCCAGATACGCAGTATTTT
>NA|TRBV5-4|TRBD1|TRBJ1-2
CASSMGQGPSYGYTF
TGTGCCAGCAGCATGGGACAGGGGCCATCCTATGGCTACACCTTC
>NA|TRBV28|NA|TRBJ1-3
CASTYLGGPGNTIYF
TGTGCCAGCACTTACCTCGGGGGGCCCGGAAACACCATATATTTT
>NA|TRBV18|NA|TRBJ2-7
CASSPRAGVYEQYF
TGTGCCAGCTCACCACGGGCAGGGGTCTACGAGCAGTACTTC
>NA|TRBV7-9|NA|TRBJ1-5
CASSSTGRGQPQHF
TGTGCCAGCAGCTCTACAGGGCGAGGGCAGCCCCAGCATTTT
>NA|TRBV11-3|NA|TRBJ2-5
CASSSAGTQYF
TGTGCCAGCAGCTCGGCGGGAACCCAGTACTTC
>NA|TRBV5-1|NA|TRBJ2-2
CASSLAVEGGELFF
TGCGCCAGCAGCTTGGCCGTGGAGGGCGGGGAGCTGTTTTTT
>NA|TRBV9|NA|TRBJ2-7
CASSGGQRSGWDEQYF
TGTGCCAGCAGCGGTGGACAGCGGTCTGGGTGGGACGAGCAGTACTTC
>NA|TRBV4-1|NA|TRBJ2-3
CASSQDWSSSRDTQYF
TGCGCCAGCAGCCAAGATTGGAGCTCCTCACGGGATACGCAGTATTTT
>NA|TRBV28|NA|TRBJ1-4
CASSLRGNREKLFF
TGTGCCAGCAGTTTAAGGGGGAACAGGGAAAAACTGTTTTTT